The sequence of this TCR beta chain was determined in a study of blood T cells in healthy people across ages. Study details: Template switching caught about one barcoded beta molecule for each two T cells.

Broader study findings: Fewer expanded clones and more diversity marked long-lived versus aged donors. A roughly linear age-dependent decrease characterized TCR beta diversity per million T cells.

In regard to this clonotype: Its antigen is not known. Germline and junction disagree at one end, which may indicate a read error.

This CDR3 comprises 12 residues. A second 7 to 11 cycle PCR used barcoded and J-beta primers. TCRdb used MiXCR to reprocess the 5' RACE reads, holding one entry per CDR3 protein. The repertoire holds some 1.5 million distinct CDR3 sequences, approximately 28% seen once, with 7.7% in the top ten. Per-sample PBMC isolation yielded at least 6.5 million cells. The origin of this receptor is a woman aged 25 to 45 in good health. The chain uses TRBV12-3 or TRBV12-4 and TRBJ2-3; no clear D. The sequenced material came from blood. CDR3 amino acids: CASKVSTDAQYF. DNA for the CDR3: TGTGCCAGCAAAGTGAGCACAGATGCGCAGTATTTT.